Included here is one TCR beta chain sequence, with context. Authors' analysis steps: Estimation of nucleated cell counts was performed using reference gene primer amplification. Method: immunoSEQ multiplex PCR; TCRdb's copy keeps in-frame clones and lacks some. V and J calls and clone size are those listed in that table; D and trimming were worked out from the DNA. This sample has some 150,000 clones, with roughly 89% found just once. V was clipped by 5 bases and J by 0 bases, with 12 bases between them. This CDR3 is 15 amino acids long. Germline CDR1 reads SGHRS; CDR2 reads YFSETQ. The sample is drawn from a study of blood T cell repertoires in COVID-19. Overall study: Acute and convalescent COVID-19 samples came from the United States, Italy and Spain. PBMCs, B-cell-depleted T cells, or T cells were the source of the cDNA or gDNA that made up the material.

Sequencing was carried out using peripheral blood. The receptor comes from a woman aged 45-60 years with acute or convalescent COVID-19. The chain joins TRBV5-1 to TRBJ2-1; D unclear. CDR3 DNA sequence: TGCGCCAGCAGGATTGGCTTGCCCTCCTACAATGAGCAGTTCTTC. This codes for CASRIGLPSYNEQFF.